Following are 3 T cell receptor beta chains from one sample sequenced in a study of early T cells in non-severe SARS-CoV-2 infection. TCRdb processed the 5' RACE reads anew with MiXCR; each CDR3 protein has one entry. Of 70,000 or so distinct CDR3 sequences listed, more than 10% are singletons. The sample comprised whole blood. These receptors were obtained from an adult who was a healthcare worker with PCR-confirmed SARS-CoV-2 infection or an uninfected control (not recorded which).

This clonotype was seen at least ten times. This chain joins TRBV20-1 and TRBJ1-5; 11 nucleotides match TRBD1. Unmatched junction bases numbered 3, after V lost 2 bases and J lost 6 bases. CDR1 is DFQATT, CDR2 SNEGSKA, per germline (reference sequence). The CDR3 is 14 residues long. The CDR3 nucleotides read TGCAGTGCTAGATTGGACAGGGGGCGTCAGCCCCAGCATTTT. Translated: CSARLDRGRQPQHF.

CDR3 coding DNA: TGCAGCGTTGCTGTGGGGACTGAAGCTTTCTTT. It encodes CSVAVGTEAFF. The rearrangement joins TRBV29-1 to TRBJ1-1; D remains ambiguous. Germline V CDR1 and CDR2: SQVTM, ANQGSEA. This CDR3 region has 11 residues. The V gene lost 4 bases and the J gene lost 5 bases, with 8 bases spanning the gap.

In this sample, this clonotype turned up a few times. The rearrangement links TRBV4-1 to TRBJ1-1, with 9 nucleotides matching TRBD1. CDR3 size: 13 residues. CDR1 and CDR2 (germline): MGHRA, YSYEKL. V trimming: 6 bases; J trimming: 3 bases; junction bases outside the gene matches: 2. CDR3 sequence: CASRGQGDTEAFF. CDR3 DNA: TGCGCCAGCAGGGGACAGGGAGACACTGAAGCTTTCTTT.